What follows is one T cell receptor (beta chain) and its context. Its antigen is undetermined. The source of the sample is a study of OX40 agonist ivuxolimab in advanced cancers. About the study: From roughly 20 to 85 years was the age range, with a mean of roughly 64 years, and about 83% were male. Points from the study as a whole: Antigens targeted by the expanded peripheral T cells were not determined.

Clones were sequenced by immunoSEQ multiplex PCR, and TCRdb holds only the in-frame ones, with some missing. The sample holds about 59,000 clones, 65% to 90% seen once. The CDR3 loop spans 13 amino acids. V shed 1 base and J shed 4 bases, with 8 bases lying between them. Per the germline V gene, CDR1 is SGHVS and CDR2 is FNYEAQ. Here the sequenced sample was CD4+ or CD8+ T cells sorted from blood, taken in a trial of the OX40 agonist ivuxolimab. The TCR originated in an adult with an advanced solid tumor such as melanoma, head and neck, liver or kidney cancer. The chain links TRBV7-6 to TRBJ2-7; D gene ambiguous. The CDR3 loop is CASSLVLGYEQYF. The CDR3 coding sequence is TGTGCCAGCAGCTTAGTTTTGGGATACGAGCAGTACTTC.